This TCR beta chain was captured by sequencing in a study of blood T cell repertoires in COVID-19. Sequencing used immunoSEQ multiplex PCR; TCRdb keeps in-frame clones, though not all of them. The table has about 130,000 clones, 70% to 85% seen once. The receptor was derived from a woman aged 45 to 65 with acute or convalescent COVID-19. Sequenced input: peripheral blood.

Here the CDR3 reads CASSTQGARGEAFF. In DNA, the CDR3 is TGTGCCAGCTCGACACAGGGGGCCAGGGGTGAAGCTTTCTTT. The chain joins TRBV18 to TRBJ1-1; TRBD1 agrees at 9 bases. After removal of 6 bases from V and 7 bases from J, the junction contained 9 bases not matched to a gene. Germline CDR1 KGHSH, CDR2 LQKENI. This CDR3 spans 14 amino acids.